This T cell receptor beta chain originates from a study of cytomegalovirus exposure and HLA in healthy donors. Study outcomes and limitations: Analysis was performed later, and it showed HLA-associated TCR beta chains to be more clonally expanded than equally common others.

The CDR3 extends over 15 amino acids. Germline CDR1 reads SGHNT; CDR2 reads YYREEE (reference sequence). The V and J ends lost 4 bases and 0 bases respectively, with 11 bases between them. Everyone who donated was a healthy bone marrow donor. PCR employed 60 Vbeta and 13 Jbeta primers. Method: immunoSEQ multiplex PCR; TCRdb's copy keeps in-frame clones and lacks some. The sample lists 90,000 to 150,000 clones, over 75% seen once, with 1.5% in the top ten. To note about this clone: No antigen is known for it. Other nucleotide sequences in the sample specify the same CDR3.

This TCR was sampled from a woman aged 18-29 years in good health and CMV-seronegative. Sequencing was done on a sample of PBMCs. V is TRBV5-4 and J is TRBJ1-3, with TRBD1 as a possible D gene (5 bases). The CDR3: CASSVRQSSGNTIYF. CDR3 sequence (DNA): TGTGCCAGCAGCGTGAGACAGTCCTCTGGAAACACCATATATTTT.